A selection of T cell receptor beta chains follows, all from one sample in a study of T cells in Graves' hyperthyroidism and ophthalmopathy. MiXCR, applied by TCRdb to the multiplex PCR reads, yields one record per CDR3 protein. This table holds about 400,000 distinct CDR3 sequences, around 14% found once. The sample taken for sequencing was blood. These receptors all come from a young woman with Graves' hyperthyroidism. Each CDR3 is given with its conserved first and last residue. A D gene is named only where the DNA matches it firmly. A row's size may be missing; if present it is once, few, many or a size class.

j_call: TRBJ2-2
clone_size: NA
v_call: TRBV6-6
d_call: NA
cdr3_nt: TGTGCCAGCAGTTACGCCCCAGTCCCTGAGCTGTTTTTT
cdr3_aa: CASSYAPVPELFF

j_call: TRBJ1-2
clone_size: few
v_call: TRBV2
d_call: NA
cdr3_nt: TGTGCCAGCAGTGAAGCGGGCAGAGGTGGCTACACCTTC
cdr3_aa: CASSEAGRGGYTF

j_call: TRBJ2-1
clone_size: NA
v_call: TRBV20-1
d_call: NA
cdr3_nt: TGCAGTGCTAGAGATCTCCTAGTCCGCGGTCCCTGGCAGTTCTTC
cdr3_aa: CSARDLLVRGPWQFF

j_call: TRBJ2-3
clone_size: many
v_call: TRBV5-1
d_call: NA
cdr3_nt: TGCGCCAGCAGCGCGGAACAAACCTTCACAGATACGCAGTATTTT
cdr3_aa: CASSAEQTFTDTQYF

j_call: TRBJ1-2
clone_size: NA
v_call: TRBV7-2
d_call: NA
cdr3_nt: TGTGCCAGCAGCCCGAGAGCAGGCACCTCTTGGGGCTACACCTTC
cdr3_aa: CASSPRAGTSWGYTF

j_call: TRBJ1-5
clone_size: many
v_call: TRBV3-1
d_call: TRBD1
cdr3_nt: TGTGCCAGCAGCGGGACAGGGGATCAGCCCCAGCATTTT
cdr3_aa: CASSGTGDQPQHF

j_call: TRBJ2-5
clone_size: many
v_call: TRBV12-3/TRBV12-4
d_call: TRBD2
cdr3_nt: TGTGCCAGCAGTTTAGGACTAGCGGGAGTAGAGACCCAGTACTTC
cdr3_aa: CASSLGLAGVETQYF

j_call: TRBJ1-4
clone_size: few
v_call: TRBV6-1
d_call: TRBD1
cdr3_nt: TGTGCCAGCAGTGAAGGGCCGGGACAGGTCTTACTTGGTAATGAAAAACTGTTTTTT
cdr3_aa: CASSEGPGQVLLGNEKLFF

j_call: TRBJ2-7
clone_size: many
v_call: TRBV20-1
d_call: TRBD1
cdr3_nt: TGCAGTGCTAGGAGCGGGACAGGGGGCGTATACGAGCAGTACTTC
cdr3_aa: CSARSGTGGVYEQYF

j_call: TRBJ1-5
clone_size: many
v_call: TRBV12-3/TRBV12-4
d_call: NA
cdr3_nt: TGTGCCAGCCAATCCGGACCCTCTTCCGGGCAGCCCCAGCATTTT
cdr3_aa: CASQSGPSSGQPQHF

j_call: TRBJ2-1
clone_size: many
v_call: TRBV18
d_call: TRBD2
cdr3_nt: TGTGCCAGCTCACCACCTTCGGGAGGGCTAGGGAATGAGCAGTTCTTC
cdr3_aa: CASSPPSGGLGNEQFF

j_call: TRBJ1-3
clone_size: NA
v_call: TRBV30
d_call: TRBD1
cdr3_nt: TGTGCCTGGAGTGGGACAGGGTACCGCTCTGGAAACACCATATATTTT
cdr3_aa: CAWSGTGYRSGNTIYF

j_call: TRBJ1-1
clone_size: many
v_call: TRBV19
d_call: NA
cdr3_nt: TGTGCCAGTACCAGGGTTGGAGGGGACACTGAAGCTTTCTTT
cdr3_aa: CASTRVGGDTEAFF

j_call: TRBJ1-6
clone_size: many
v_call: TRBV20-1
d_call: TRBD1
cdr3_nt: TGCAGTGCTAGCATTTGGGACAGAGATAATTCACCCCTCCACTTT
cdr3_aa: CSASIWDRDNSPLHF

j_call: TRBJ2-3
clone_size: NA
v_call: TRBV12-3/TRBV12-4
d_call: NA
cdr3_nt: TGTGCCAGCAGTCCACGAGGACAGCCTAGCACAGATACGCAGTATTTT
cdr3_aa: CASSPRGQPSTDTQYF

j_call: TRBJ1-5
clone_size: few
v_call: TRBV7-9
d_call: NA
cdr3_nt: TGTGCCAGCAGCTTAAAAGGGGACAATCAGCCCCAGCATTTT
cdr3_aa: CASSLKGDNQPQHF

j_call: TRBJ2-7
clone_size: many
v_call: TRBV12-3/TRBV12-4
d_call: TRBD1
cdr3_nt: TGTGCCAGCAGTCGGAGACAGGGGGCCTACGAGCAGTACTTC
cdr3_aa: CASSRRQGAYEQYF

j_call: TRBJ1-6
clone_size: many
v_call: TRBV11-2
d_call: NA
cdr3_nt: TGTGCCAGCAGCTTGACCGGGAGCAGCTCCTATAATTCACCCCTCCACTTT
cdr3_aa: CASSLTGSSSYNSPLHF

j_call: TRBJ2-5
clone_size: many
v_call: TRBV20-1
d_call: TRBD2
cdr3_nt: TGCAGTGCTCATAGCTGGACTAGCGGGATGGGGGAGACCCAGTACTTC
cdr3_aa: CSAHSWTSGMGETQYF